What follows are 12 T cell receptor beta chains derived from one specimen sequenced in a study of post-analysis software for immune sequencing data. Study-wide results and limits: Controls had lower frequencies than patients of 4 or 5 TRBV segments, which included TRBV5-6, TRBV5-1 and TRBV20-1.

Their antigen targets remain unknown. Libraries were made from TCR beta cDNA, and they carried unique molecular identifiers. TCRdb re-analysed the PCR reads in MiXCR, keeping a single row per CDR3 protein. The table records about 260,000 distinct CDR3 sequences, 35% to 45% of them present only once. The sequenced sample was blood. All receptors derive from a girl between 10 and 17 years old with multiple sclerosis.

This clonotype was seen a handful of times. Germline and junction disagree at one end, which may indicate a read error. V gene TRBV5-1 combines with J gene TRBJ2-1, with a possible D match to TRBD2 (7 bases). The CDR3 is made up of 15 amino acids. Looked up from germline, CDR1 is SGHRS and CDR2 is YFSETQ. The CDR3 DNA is TGCGCCGGCAGCTTGAGGGGGGGGTCGGGCGATGAGCAGTTCTTC. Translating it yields CAGSLRGGSGDEQFF.

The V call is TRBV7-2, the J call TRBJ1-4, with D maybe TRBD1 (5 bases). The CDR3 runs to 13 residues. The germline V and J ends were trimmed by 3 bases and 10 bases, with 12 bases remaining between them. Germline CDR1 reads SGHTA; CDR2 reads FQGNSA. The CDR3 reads CASSLGQDGKLFF. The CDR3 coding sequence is TGTGCCAGCAGCTTGGGGCAGGATGGAAAACTGTTTTTT.

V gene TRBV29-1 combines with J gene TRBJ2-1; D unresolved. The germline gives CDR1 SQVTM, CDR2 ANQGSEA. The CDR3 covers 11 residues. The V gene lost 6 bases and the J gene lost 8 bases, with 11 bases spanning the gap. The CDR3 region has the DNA TGCAGCGTCATACCCAGCGATGAGCAGTTCTTC. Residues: CSVIPSDEQFF.

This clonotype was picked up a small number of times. The CDR3 DNA follows: TGTGCCAGCAGTGATGGGGCAGGGGGCGGCGAGCAGTACTTC. The encoded protein is CASSDGAGGGEQYF. The chain employs TRBV25-1 and TRBJ2-5, with 8 bases that match TRBD1. The better agreement between TRBJ2-7 and the DNA end casts doubt on the J call. Germline CDR1 and CDR2: MGHDK and SYGVNS. The CDR3 has 14 residues.

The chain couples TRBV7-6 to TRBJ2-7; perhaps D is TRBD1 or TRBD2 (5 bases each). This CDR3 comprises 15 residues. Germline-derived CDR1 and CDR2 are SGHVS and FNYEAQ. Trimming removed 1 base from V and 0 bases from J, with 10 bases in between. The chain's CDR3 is CASSLGDGSSYEQYF. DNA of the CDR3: TGTGCCAGCAGCTTAGGGGACGGAAGCTCCTACGAGCAGTACTTC.

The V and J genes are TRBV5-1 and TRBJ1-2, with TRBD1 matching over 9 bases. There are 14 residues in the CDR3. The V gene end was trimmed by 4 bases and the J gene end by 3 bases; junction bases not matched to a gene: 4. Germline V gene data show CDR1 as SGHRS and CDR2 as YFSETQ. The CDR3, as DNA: TGCGCCAGCAGCCCCGGGACAGGGCACTATGGCTACACCTTC. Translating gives CASSPGTGHYGYTF.

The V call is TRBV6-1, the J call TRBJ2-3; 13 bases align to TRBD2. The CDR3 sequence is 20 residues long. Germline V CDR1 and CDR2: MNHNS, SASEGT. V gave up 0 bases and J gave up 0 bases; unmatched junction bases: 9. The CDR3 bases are TGTGCCAGCAGTGAAGCGTCGGGACTAGCGGGACCGATTAGCACAGATACGCAGTATTTT. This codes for CASSEASGLAGPISTDTQYF.

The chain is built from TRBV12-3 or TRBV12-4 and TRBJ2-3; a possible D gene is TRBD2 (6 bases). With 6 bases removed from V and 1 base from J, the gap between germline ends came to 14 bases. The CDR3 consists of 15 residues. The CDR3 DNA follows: TGTGCCAGCAGCCCCGGGAGAGGGGGCACAGATACGCAGTATTTT. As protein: CASSPGRGGTDTQYF.

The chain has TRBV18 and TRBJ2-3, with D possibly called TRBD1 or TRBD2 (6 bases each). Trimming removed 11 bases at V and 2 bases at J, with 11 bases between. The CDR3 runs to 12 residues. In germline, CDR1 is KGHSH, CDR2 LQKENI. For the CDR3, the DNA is TGTGCCGGGGGGCAGTACACAGATACGCAGTATTTT. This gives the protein CAGGQYTDTQYF.

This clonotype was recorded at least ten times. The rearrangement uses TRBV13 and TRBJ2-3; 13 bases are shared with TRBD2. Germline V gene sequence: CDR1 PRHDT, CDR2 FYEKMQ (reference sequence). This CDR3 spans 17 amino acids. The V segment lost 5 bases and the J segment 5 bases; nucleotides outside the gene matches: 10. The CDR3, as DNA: TGTGCCAGCAGCCGTGTCGGACTAGCGGGAGTAGAAGATACGCAGTATTTT. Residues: CASSRVGLAGVEDTQYF. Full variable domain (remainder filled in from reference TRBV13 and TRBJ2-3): AAGVIQSPRHLIKEKRETATLKCYPIPRHDTVYWYQQGPGQDPQFLISFYEKMQSDKGSIPDRFSAQQFSDYHSELNMSSLELGDSALYFCASSRVGLAGVEDTQYFGPGTRLTVL.

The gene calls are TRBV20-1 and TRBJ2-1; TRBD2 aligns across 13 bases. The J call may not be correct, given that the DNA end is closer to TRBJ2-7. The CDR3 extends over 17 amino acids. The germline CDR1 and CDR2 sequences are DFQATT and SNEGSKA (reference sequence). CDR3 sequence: CSVPGGLAGESYNEQYF. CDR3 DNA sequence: TGCAGTGTTCCAGGCGGACTAGCGGGGGAGAGCTACAATGAGCAGTACTTC.

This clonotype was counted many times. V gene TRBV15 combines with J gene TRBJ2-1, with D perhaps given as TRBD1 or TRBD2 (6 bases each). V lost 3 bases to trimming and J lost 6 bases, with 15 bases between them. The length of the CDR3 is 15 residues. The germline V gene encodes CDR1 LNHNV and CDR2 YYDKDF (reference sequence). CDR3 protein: CATSRVRGAFNEQFF. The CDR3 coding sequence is TGTGCCACCAGCAGGGTTAGGGGGGCCTTCAATGAGCAGTTCTTC.